The 28 T cell receptor beta chains listed next were all sequenced from one sample in a study of T cell responses to AZD1222 COVID-19 vaccine. The assay was immunoSEQ multiplex PCR, and TCRdb's table has in-frame clones only and misses some. Of roughly 140,000 clones detected, more than 90% appear once; the ten largest clones hold approximately 1.5%. The starting material was peripheral blood, obtained on day 0 of AZD1222 vaccination. The receptors originated from an adult in good health.

The chain couples TRBV6-1 to TRBJ2-7, with 9 bases identical to TRBD2. The V and J ends lost 2 bases and 4 bases, in that order; junction bases with no gene match: 9. The germline gives CDR1 MNHNS, CDR2 SASEGT. The CDR3 consists of 16 residues. CDR3 in amino acids: CASSELGLAGVYEQYF. CDR3 in DNA: TGTGCCAGCAGTGAATTGGGACTAGCTGGCGTGTACGAGCAGTACTTC.

The chain links TRBV6-5 to TRBJ1-6, with D unclear. Germline V gives CDR1 MNHEY, CDR2 SVGAGI. The CDR3 is 14 residues long. With 8 bases removed from V and 6 bases from J, the gap between germline ends came to 14 bases. CDR3 nucleotides: TGTGCCAGCGGATCCTCCCCGGGTAATTCACCCCTCCACTTT. It is translated as CASGSSPGNSPLHF.

This clone was detected a few times. V gene TRBV12-5 combines with J gene TRBJ1-2; a possible D gene is TRBD1 (5 bases). In germline, CDR1 is LGHNT, CDR2 FRNRAP. The CDR3 is 13 residues long. V was trimmed by 7 bases and J by 6 bases, leaving 15 bases between them. CDR3 in amino acids: CASALGQEHGYTF. CDR3 coding DNA: TGTGCTAGTGCCCTGGGGCAGGAGCATGGCTACACCTTC.

This chain joins TRBV11-2 and TRBJ1-2; D is unclear. V dropped 1 base and J dropped 8 bases, with 11 bases sitting between them. The germline CDR1 and CDR2 sequences are SGHAT and FQNNGV. This CDR3 comprises 13 residues. CDR3: CASSLGGRGGYTF. As DNA, the CDR3 is TGTGCCAGCAGCTTAGGAGGGAGAGGGGGCTACACCTTC. The full variable domain, rest sourced from reference TRBV11-2 and TRBJ1-2, is EAGVAQSPRYKIIEKRQSVAFWCNPISGHATLYWYQQILGQGPKLLIQFQNNGVVDDSQLPKDRFSAERLKGVDSTLKIQPAKLEDSAVYLCASSLGGRGGYTFGSGTRLTVV.

This clone has only one observation. V is TRBV4-1 and J is TRBJ2-5; a possible D gene is TRBD1 (6 bases). The length of the CDR3 is 16 residues. Trimming cost V 0 bases and J 4 bases, with 15 bases left between them. Germline V gene lookup returns CDR1 MGHRA and CDR2 YSYEKL. CDR3 DNA: TGCGCCAGCAGCCAAGATGGTACAGGGTCGGGAGAGACCCAGTACTTC. Translated, it gives CASSQDGTGSGETQYF.

This rearrangement joins TRBV6-5 to TRBJ1-1, with TRBD1 identical over 7 bases. This CDR3 has 15 amino acids. Looked up from germline, CDR1 is MNHEY and CDR2 is SVGAGI. J was trimmed by 1 base and V by 6 bases; bases with no gene match: 8. The CDR3 is CASSILGQTNTEAFF. The DNA for the CDR3 is TGTGCCAGCAGCATACTGGGACAGACGAACACTGAAGCTTTCTTT.

V gene TRBV2 combines with J gene TRBJ1-6; weak D call: TRBD1 (5 bases). Germline loops: CDR1 SNHLY, CDR2 FYNNEI. V lost 6 bases, J lost 0 bases, and 12 bases lay in between. There are 16 residues in the CDR3. The CDR3 here is CASRTDRSSYNSPLHF. For the CDR3, the DNA is TGTGCCAGCAGGACCGACAGAAGCTCCTATAATTCACCCCTCCACTTT.

The V call is TRBV5-1, the J call TRBJ2-6; D remains ambiguous. The CDR3 totals 15 residues. V was cut by 0 bases and J by 0 bases, with 4 bases left in between. Germline CDR1 reads SGHRS; CDR2 reads YFSETQ. CDR3 bases: TGCGCCAGCAGCTTGGCGGCCTCTGGGGCCAACGTCCTGACTTTC. This translates into CASSLAASGANVLTF.

This clone was seen more than once but under ten times. The chain recombines TRBV24-1 with TRBJ1-2; maybe TRBD1 (5 bases). Trimming removed 6 bases from V and 8 bases from J, with 18 bases in between. This CDR3 contains 14 residues. In germline, CDR1 is KGHDR, CDR2 SFDVKD. The CDR3: CATSTDLGQGGYTF. Written as DNA, the CDR3 is TGTGCCACCAGTACAGACCTCGGACAAGGAGGCTACACCTTC.

V gene TRBV7-2 combines with J gene TRBJ2-2; tentative D call: TRBD2 (5 bases). The CDR3 spans 13 residues. Germline assignment: CDR1 SGHTA and CDR2 FQGNSA. V lost 2 bases to trimming and J lost 7 bases, with 8 bases between them. DNA for the CDR3: TGTGCCAGCAGCTTAAGGGCGGGCGGGGAGCTGTTTTTT. This codes for CASSLRAGGELFF.

The CDR3 sequence: CASSVGPRVGNEQFF. The CDR3 coding sequence is TGTGCCAGCAGCGTAGGCCCCCGAGTGGGCAATGAGCAGTTCTTC. J is TRBJ2-1 and V is TRBV9; D unclear. Per germline, CDR1 SGDLS and CDR2 YYNGEE. V lost 0 bases to trimming and J lost 6 bases, with 13 bases between them. The CDR3 is 15 residues long. Full variable domain (outside the CDR3, taken from reference TRBV9 and TRBJ2-1): DSGVTQTPKHLITATGQRVTLRCSPRSGDLSVYWYQQSLDQGLQFLIQYYNGEERAKGNILERFSAQQFPDLHSELNLSSLELGDSALYFCASSVGPRVGNEQFFGPGTRLTVL.

The genes are TRBV19 and TRBJ2-1, with a weak D call TRBD2 (5 bases). Trimming took off 6 bases at V and 2 bases at J, with 17 bases between the two ends. The V gene's germline CDR1 is LNHDA and CDR2 SQIVND (reference sequence). The CDR3 spans 16 residues. The DNA of the CDR3 is TGTGCCAGTAGCCAAGTACTAGGGATTACCTACAATGAGCAGTTCTTC. Encoded protein: CASSQVLGITYNEQFF.

The gene calls are TRBV27 and TRBJ2-7; TRBD2 aligns across 8 bases. The V gene end was trimmed by 3 bases and the J gene end by 0 bases; junction bases not matched to a gene: 7. Germline-derived CDR1 and CDR2 are MNHEY and SMNVEV (reference sequence). CDR3 length: 16 amino acids. Here the CDR3 DNA reads TGTGCCAGCAGTTTCCGGGGGGGAGGGGACTCCTACGAGCAGTACTTC. Its protein product is CASSFRGGGDSYEQYF.

Comments on this clone: An end of the junction does not agree with germline; a read error may underlie this. The chain is built from TRBV9 and TRBJ1-2, with D unclear. CDR1 and CDR2 (germline): SGDLS, YYNGEE. This CDR3 has 13 amino acids. The CDR3 bases are TGTGCCAGCAGTGTAGAAGGGAACTATGGCTACACCTTC. The encoded protein is CASSVEGNYGYTF.

CDR3 protein: CASSYPSGSYNEQFF. In DNA form, the CDR3 reads TGTGCCAGCAGTTATCCTAGCGGTTCCTACAATGAGCAGTTCTTC. The gene calls are TRBV28 and TRBJ2-1; TRBD2 matches 7 bases. This CDR3 contains 15 residues. V lost 4 bases, J lost 1 base, and 4 bases stayed unmatched. Germline loops: CDR1 MDHEN, CDR2 SYDVKM.

This chain connects TRBV7-2 to TRBJ1-5; 7 nucleotides line up with TRBD1. The V gene's germline CDR1 is SGHTA and CDR2 FQGNSA. V shed 2 bases and J 5 bases; nucleotides not matched to a gene: 3. This CDR3 is built from 14 residues. CDR3 sequence (DNA): TGTGCCAGCAGCTTAAGGGGGCTGGATCAGCCCCAGCATTTT. The encoded protein is CASSLRGLDQPQHF.

V and J are TRBV20-1 and TRBJ2-3, with D possibly called TRBD1 or TRBD2 (6 bases each). V was pared by 3 bases and J by 6 bases, with 22 bases between. Germline CDR1 DFQATT, CDR2 SNEGSKA (reference sequence). This CDR3 is built from 16 residues. CDR3 coding DNA: TGCAGTGCTAGTCCTCGGGCCAGCGGAGGGGGGGATACGCAGTATTTT. It specifies CSASPRASGGGDTQYF.

This chain uses TRBV9 with TRBJ2-3; TRBD2 might be the D (6 bases). V was trimmed by 0 bases and J by 4 bases, leaving 15 bases between them. In germline, CDR1 is SGDLS, CDR2 YYNGEE. This CDR3 spans 16 amino acids. CDR3 loop: CASSVGTSIRSDTQYF. In nucleotides, the CDR3 is TGTGCCAGCAGCGTAGGAACTAGCATCCGTTCAGATACGCAGTATTTT.

V gene TRBV21-1 combines with J gene TRBJ2-1. TRBV21-1 constitutes a pseudogene. The CDR3 has 13 residues. Here the CDR3 reads CAIHGGAYNEQFF. The CDR3 bases are TGTGCCATCCACGGGGGCGCCTACAATGAGCAGTTCTTC.

V gene TRBV5-4 combines with J gene TRBJ2-7; TRBD1 might be the D (5 bases). V was trimmed by 1 base and J by 2 bases, leaving 13 bases between them. CDR3 length equals 15 residues. Germline V gene data show CDR1 as SGHNT and CDR2 as YYREEE (reference sequence). In DNA form, the CDR3 reads TGTGCCAGCAGCTTGACCCCCGAAGGGGCCTACGAGCAGTACTTC. Amino acid sequence: CASSLTPEGAYEQYF.

V and J are TRBV5-1 and TRBJ2-1, with TRBD1 identical over 7 bases. The CDR3 is made up of 16 amino acids. Germline assignment: CDR1 SGHRS and CDR2 YFSETQ. V trimming: 4 bases; J trimming: 0 bases; junction bases outside the gene matches: 7. The CDR3 region has the DNA TGCGCCAGCAGCCGAGACAGGGTCCGCTCCTACAATGAGCAGTTCTTC. As protein: CASSRDRVRSYNEQFF.

The chain combines TRBV10-3 with TRBJ2-7; a possible D gene is TRBD1 (5 bases). The CDR3 covers 16 residues. The V gene's germline CDR1 is ENHRY and CDR2 SYGVKD. V was cut by 5 bases and J by 1 base, with 18 bases left in between. The CDR3 sequence: CAISSSTDLTSYEQYF. In DNA form, the CDR3 reads TGTGCCATCAGTTCCTCGACAGATTTAACGTCCTACGAGCAGTACTTC.

V is TRBV5-1 and J is TRBJ2-2, with 7 bases aligning to TRBD2. J lost 4 bases, V lost 0 bases, and 3 bases had no gene match. The CDR3 is 15 amino acids. The germline V gene encodes CDR1 SGHRS and CDR2 YFSETQ. CDR3 in DNA: TGCGCCAGCAGCTTGGGACTAGCACCCACCGGGGAGCTGTTTTTT. Amino acid sequence: CASSLGLAPTGELFF. Filled out from reference TRBV5-1 and TRBJ2-2, the complete variable domain reads KAGVTQTPRYLIKTRGQQVTLSCSPISGHRSVSWYQQTPGQGLQFLFEYFSETQRNKGNFPGRFSGRQFSNSRSEMNVSTLELGDSALYLCASSLGLAPTGELFFGEGSRLTVL.

The rearrangement links TRBV5-1 to TRBJ2-1; TRBD2 matches 8 bases. The CDR3 runs 16 residues. The V gene's germline CDR1 is SGHRS and CDR2 YFSETQ. The V and J ends lost 4 bases and 9 bases, in that order; junction bases with no gene match: 15. CDR3 in DNA: TGCGCCAGCAGCCCAAATTTACCGGGACTAGTAGGTGAGCAGTTCTTC. It is translated as CASSPNLPGLVGEQFF.

V gene TRBV3-1 (or the pseudogene TRBV3-2) combines with J gene TRBJ1-6, with D maybe TRBD1 (5 bases). The V and J ends lost 4 bases and 9 bases respectively, with 16 bases between them. CDR1 and CDR2 (germline): LGHDT, YNNKEL (reference sequence). The CDR3 has 15 amino acids. The CDR3 protein is CASSPGGGMASPLHF. The CDR3 DNA reads as TGTGCCAGCAGCCCCGGCGGGGGTATGGCTTCACCCCTCCACTTT.

The chain carries TRBV28 and TRBJ2-1, with 7 bases identical to TRBD2. V lost 5 bases to trimming and J lost 5 bases; unmatched junction nucleotides: 12. The CDR3 totals 16 residues. Germline V gene sequence: CDR1 MDHEN, CDR2 SYDVKM. The CDR3 is CASSPVSASGNNEQFF. In DNA form, the CDR3 reads TGTGCCAGCAGTCCGGTCTCGGCTAGCGGAAACAATGAGCAGTTCTTC. The full variable domain, rest sourced from reference TRBV28 and TRBJ2-1, is DVKVTQSSRYLVKRTGEKVFLECVQDMDHENMFWYRQDPGLGLRLIYFSYDVKMKEKGDIPEGYSVSREKKERFSLILESASTNQTSMYLCASSPVSASGNNEQFFGPGTRLTVL.

The chain recombines TRBV5-6 with TRBJ2-1; D not resolved. CDR3 length: 14 residues. Trimming removed 2 bases at V and 6 bases at J, with 12 bases between. Germline lookup yields CDR1 SGHDT and CDR2 YYEEEE. The CDR3 nucleotides are TGTGCCAGCAGCTTAGTGGACGGTCGCAATGAGCAGTTCTTC. As protein: CASSLVDGRNEQFF.

This CDR3 reads CASSQGPNSPLHF. CDR3 coding DNA: TGTGCCAGCAGCCAAGGCCCTAATTCACCCCTCCACTTT. The chain couples TRBV3-1 (or the pseudogene TRBV3-2) to TRBJ1-6; D ambiguous. CDR1 is LGHDT and CDR2 is YNNKEL in the germline V gene (reference sequence). This CDR3 has 13 amino acids. V gave up 1 base and J gave up 6 bases, with 4 bases separating them.